This T cell receptor (beta chain) comes out of a study of control samples from healthy donors and cancer patients. Sequencing was performed with immunoSEQ multiplex PCR; in TCRdb, only in-frame clones are kept and a portion is missing. The profile shows some 130,000 clones, approximately 94% of them singletons. Germline loops: CDR1 SNHLY, CDR2 FYNNEI. Deletions cut 6 bases from V and 4 bases from J, with 18 bases between. The CDR3 has 15 amino acids. This TCR was sampled from a man younger than 40 in good health. Sequenced material: blood. V gene TRBV2 combines with J gene TRBJ1-2; a possible D gene is TRBD1 (6 bases). CDR3 loop: CASSHIQGTAYGYTF. CDR3 DNA sequence: TGTGCCAGCAGCCACATTCAGGGGACGGCCTATGGCTACACCTTC.